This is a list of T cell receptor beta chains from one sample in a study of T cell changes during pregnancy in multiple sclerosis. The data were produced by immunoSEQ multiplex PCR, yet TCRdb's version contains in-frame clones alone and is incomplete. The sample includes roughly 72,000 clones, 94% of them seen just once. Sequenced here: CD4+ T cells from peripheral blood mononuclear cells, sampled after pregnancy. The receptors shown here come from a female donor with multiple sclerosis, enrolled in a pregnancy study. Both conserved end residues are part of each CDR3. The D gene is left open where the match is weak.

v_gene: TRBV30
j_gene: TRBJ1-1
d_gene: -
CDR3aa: CAWSVSGGAFF

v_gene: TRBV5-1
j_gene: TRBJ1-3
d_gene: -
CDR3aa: CASSLQGFASGNTIYF

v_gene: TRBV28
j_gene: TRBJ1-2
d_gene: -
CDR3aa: CASNTQGTLNYGYTF

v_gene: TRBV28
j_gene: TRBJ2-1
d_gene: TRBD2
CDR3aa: CASRGSWTSGRRSSYNEQFF

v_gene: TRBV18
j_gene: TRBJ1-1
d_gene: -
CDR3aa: CASSGDTGFQNTEAFF

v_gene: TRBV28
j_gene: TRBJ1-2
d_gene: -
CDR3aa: CASSRSQVWVYGYTF

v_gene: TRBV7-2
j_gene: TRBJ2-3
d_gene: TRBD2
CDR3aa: CASSSYSGRAGDTQYF

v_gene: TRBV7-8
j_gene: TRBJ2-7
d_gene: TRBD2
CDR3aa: CASSSGLAASYEQYF

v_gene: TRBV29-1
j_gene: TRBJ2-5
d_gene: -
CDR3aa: CSVVGQGWETQYF

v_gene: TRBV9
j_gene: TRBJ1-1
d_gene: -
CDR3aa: CASSVDLRVTEAFF

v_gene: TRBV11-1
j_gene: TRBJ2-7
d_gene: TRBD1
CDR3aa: CASSFDRAYEQYF

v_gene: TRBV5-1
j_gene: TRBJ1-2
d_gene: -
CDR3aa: CASSPEGEGYTF

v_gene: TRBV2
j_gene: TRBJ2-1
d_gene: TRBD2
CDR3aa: CASIGGTSGYNEQFF

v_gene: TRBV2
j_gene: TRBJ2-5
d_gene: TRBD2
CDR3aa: CASKRLAGETQYF

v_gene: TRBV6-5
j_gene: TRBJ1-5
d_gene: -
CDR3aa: CASSARVRQPQHF

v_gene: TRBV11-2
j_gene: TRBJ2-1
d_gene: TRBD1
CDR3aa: CASRQGQFINNEQFF

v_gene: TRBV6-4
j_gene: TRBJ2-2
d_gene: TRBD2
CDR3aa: CASSVTSGANTGELFF

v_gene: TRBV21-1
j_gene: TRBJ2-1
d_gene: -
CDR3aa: CASSLRGQEQFF

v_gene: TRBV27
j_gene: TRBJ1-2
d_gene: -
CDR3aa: CASSLIRGYGYTF

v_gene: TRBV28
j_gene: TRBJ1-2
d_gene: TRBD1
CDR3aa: CASSPWGQGVPSYGYTF

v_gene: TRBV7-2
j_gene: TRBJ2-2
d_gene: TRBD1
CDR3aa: CASSLTGVTGELFF

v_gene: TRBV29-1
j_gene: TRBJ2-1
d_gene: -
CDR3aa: CSVRTGTDNEQFF

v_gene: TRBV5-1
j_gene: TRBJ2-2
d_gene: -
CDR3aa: CASTTGTRIETGELFF

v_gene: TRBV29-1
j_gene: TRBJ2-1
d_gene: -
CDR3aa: CSVKQGSAYNEQFF

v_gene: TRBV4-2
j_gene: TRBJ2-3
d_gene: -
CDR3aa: CASSQVSEADTQYF

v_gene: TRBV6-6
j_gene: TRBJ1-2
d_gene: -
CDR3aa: CASSRRRGEVGYTF

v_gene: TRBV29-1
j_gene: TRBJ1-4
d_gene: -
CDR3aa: CSVEVGSGKLFF

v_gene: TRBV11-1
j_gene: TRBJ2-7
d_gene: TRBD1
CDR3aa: CASSLAGGPSYEQYF